The source of this TCR beta chain is a study of shared clonotypes between healthy human individuals. This clone was observed many times. The sample contains more than one DNA sequence encoding this CDR3. CDR1 and CDR2 from the germline V gene are SGHTA and FQGNSA. The CDR3 sequence is 16 residues long. Trimming cost V 0 bases and J 2 bases, with 14 bases left between them. TCRdb keeps only in-frame clones here, not all; method: immunoSEQ multiplex PCR. The repertoire holds under 1,100,000 clones, with around three quarters as singletons. The material sequenced was memory CD4+ T cells from PBMCs. Subset given: CD45RA-negative fraction. The TCR sequence derives from a man younger than 30 in good health. Some clones in this sample may be carry-over from other donors' samples. The rearrangement joins TRBV7-2 to TRBJ2-7, with D possibly TRBD2 on 5 matching bases. The CDR3 DNA follows: TGTGCCAGCAGCTTAGCAGGAAGCGGAGGCCCCTACGAGCAGTACTTC. Translation: CASSLAGSGGPYEQYF.